Listed here is a single TCR beta chain. The data were produced by immunoSEQ multiplex PCR, yet TCRdb's version contains in-frame clones alone and is incomplete. Among about 27,000 clones listed, about four fifths were seen once. This sample is drawn from a study of preoperative IRX-2 immunotherapy in early breast cancer. The germline V gene has CDR1 SGHNT and CDR2 YENEEA. CDR3 length: 17 residues. Trimming took off 0 bases at V and 0 bases at J, with 11 bases between the two ends. Treatment meaning: preoperative locoregional IRX-2 cytokine immunotherapy. This phase Ib study tested locoregional IRX-2 cytokine immunotherapy given before surgery.

The chain recombines TRBV11-3 with TRBJ2-2; D remains unclear. This specimen consisted of lymph node tissue, obtained before IRX-2 immunotherapy. The TCR comes from a human donor with breast cancer. CDR3 nucleotides: TGTGCCAGCAGCTTAGATCGATGGGCCACGAACACCGGGGAGCTGTTTTTT. Residues: CASSLDRWATNTGELFF.